Below, 29 T cell receptor beta chains from the same sample are listed, as sequenced in a study of OX40 agonist ivuxolimab in advanced cancers. The protocol was immunoSEQ multiplex PCR, while the TCRdb copy is restricted to in-frame clones and leaves out a portion. The table records about 53,000 clones, roughly 80% of them present only once. This specimen consisted of CD4+ or CD8+ T cells sorted from blood, obtained in a trial of the OX40 agonist ivuxolimab. The source is an adult with an advanced solid tumor such as melanoma, head and neck, liver or kidney cancer.

The chain carries TRBV5-1 and TRBJ1-6; TRBD1 might be the D (5 bases). V lost 1 base and J 5 bases, leaving 13 bases between the germline ends. The CDR3 contains 16 residues. Germline-derived CDR1 and CDR2 are SGHRS and YFSETQ. The DNA for the CDR3 is TGCGCCAGCAGCTTGAATAACCAGGGCAATAATTCACCCCTCCACTTT. Encoded protein: CASSLNNQGNNSPLHF.

V and J are TRBV5-6 and TRBJ1-3, with 7 bases lining up with TRBD1. The CDR3 loop spans 16 amino acids. V was pared by 4 bases and J by 3 bases, with 10 bases of the junction left unmatched. Germline assignment: CDR1 SGHDT and CDR2 YYEEEE. Written as DNA, the CDR3 is TGTGCCAGCAGCCCTGATGCACAGGGGAATGGAAACACCATATATTTT. This codes for CASSPDAQGNGNTIYF.

The rearrangement joins TRBV19 to TRBJ1-1; D call uncertain. Trimming removed 6 bases from V and 0 bases from J, with 8 bases in between. The CDR3 loop spans 13 amino acids. Looked up from germline, CDR1 is LNHDA and CDR2 is SQIVND (reference sequence). For the CDR3, the DNA is TGTGCCAGTAGGAGCACCGTGAACACTGAAGCTTTCTTT. It yields the protein CASRSTVNTEAFF.

The gene calls are TRBV6-6 and TRBJ1-2; D unclear. The germline gives CDR1 MNHNY, CDR2 SVGAGI (reference sequence). V gave up 7 bases and J gave up 4 bases, with 4 bases separating them. CDR3 length: 10 residues. DNA of the CDR3: TGTGCCAGCAAAGCCTATGGCTACACCTTC. This sequence encodes CASKAYGYTF.

The chain employs TRBV7-9 and TRBJ2-2; TRBD2 aligns across 7 bases. Germline V gene data show CDR1 as SEHNR and CDR2 as FQNEAQ (reference sequence). V lost 3 bases, J lost 5 bases, and 0 bases stayed unmatched. CDR3 length equals 13 residues. The CDR3 bases are TGTGCCAGCAGCTTTAGCGGGACCGGGGAGCTGTTTTTT. Its protein is CASSFSGTGELFF.

In this sample, this clone turned up once. The rearrangement links TRBV6-5 to TRBJ1-3, with unresolved D. Trimming took off 0 bases at V and 4 bases at J, with 13 bases between the two ends. CDR3 length equals 16 residues. Germline assignment: CDR1 MNHEY and CDR2 SVGAGI. In DNA form, the CDR3 reads TGTGCCAGCAGTTACTCGGCTCCTGGAGGGGGAAACACCATATATTTT. This translates into CASSYSAPGGGNTIYF.

A single count supports this clone. The chain links TRBV5-1 to TRBJ2-6; D gene uncertain. Trimming stripped 4 bases from V and 2 bases from J, with 10 bases between. This CDR3 is 15 amino acids long. Germline V gene sequence: CDR1 SGHRS, CDR2 YFSETQ. CDR3 nucleotide sequence: TGCGCCAGCAGCCCGGGTCTCGCTGGGGCCAACGTCCTGACTTTC. Translation gives CASSPGLAGANVLTF.

The sample holds one count of this clone. The chain joins TRBV18 to TRBJ1-2, with TRBD1 as a possible D gene (5 bases). Germline-derived CDR1 and CDR2 are KGHSH and LQKENI. This CDR3 is built from 14 residues. Trimming took off 6 bases at V and 0 bases at J, with 11 bases between the two ends. The CDR3 is CASSDRQTNYGYTF. The CDR3 DNA follows: TGTGCCAGCTCCGACAGACAAACTAACTATGGCTACACCTTC.

This clone was counted a single time. The V gene is TRBV4-1, the J gene TRBJ2-1; D perhaps matches TRBD2 (6 bases). This CDR3 comprises 16 residues. V was pared by 2 bases and J by 9 bases, with 20 bases between. Looked up from germline, CDR1 is MGHRA and CDR2 is YSYEKL. The CDR3 protein is CASSQPRTTNTGEQFF. CDR3 DNA sequence: TGCGCCAGCAGCCAACCACGGACTACAAATACGGGTGAGCAGTTCTTC.

V and J are TRBV28 and TRBJ2-7, with 10 bases lining up with TRBD2. V gave up 5 bases and J gave up 3 bases; unmatched junction bases: 7. The CDR3 totals 15 residues. CDR1 and CDR2 from the germline V gene are MDHEN and SYDVKM. CDR3 amino acids: CASSPGTSERYEQYF. In DNA, the CDR3 is TGTGCCAGCAGTCCAGGGACTAGCGAACGCTACGAGCAGTACTTC.

The chain couples TRBV7-3 to TRBJ2-5, with D possibly being TRBD1 (6 bases). The length of the CDR3 is 15 residues. Germline loops: CDR1 SGHTA, CDR2 FQGTGA. V was cut by 2 bases and J by 1 base, with 11 bases left in between. The CDR3 coding sequence is TGTGCCAGCAGCTTAGGGATACAGGGCCAAGAGACCCAGTACTTC. Encoded protein: CASSLGIQGQETQYF.

The chain carries TRBV29-1 and TRBJ2-2, with TRBD1 matching 7 bases. This CDR3 is 15 amino acids long. Germline V gene sequence: CDR1 SQVTM, CDR2 ANQGSEA. The V segment lost 7 bases and the J segment 0 bases; nucleotides outside the gene matches: 8. CDR3 sequence reads: CSGRDSVANTGELFF. Written as DNA, the CDR3 is TGCAGCGGCCGGGACAGCGTTGCGAACACCGGGGAGCTGTTTTTT.

This sequence joins TRBV6-5 and TRBJ2-3; 8 nucleotides align to TRBD2. Losses at the gene ends were 5 bases for V and 6 bases for J; bases not matched to a gene: 7. Germline-derived CDR1 and CDR2 are MNHEY and SVGAGI. This CDR3 contains 14 residues. The CDR3 DNA sequence: TGTGCCAGCAGTGAGAGCGGGAGCGGGGATACGCAGTATTTT. It codes for CASSESGSGDTQYF.

The chain uses TRBV2 and TRBJ1-6; unclear D gene. The CDR3 loop spans 12 amino acids. The V gene's germline CDR1 is SNHLY and CDR2 FYNNEI. Trimming removed 6 bases at V and 7 bases at J, with 7 bases between. The CDR3 region is CASRDENSPLHF. The CDR3 DNA reads TGTGCCAGCAGGGACGAAAATTCACCCCTCCACTTT.

The chain joins TRBV7-9 to TRBJ1-4; 9 nucleotides match TRBD1. This CDR3 has 17 residues. Germline V gene sequence: CDR1 SEHNR, CDR2 FQNEAQ (reference sequence). V was clipped by 2 bases and J by 8 bases; unmatched bases: 12. The CDR3 loop reads CASSLPIRQGGYEKLFF. The CDR3 nucleotides read TGTGCCAGCAGCTTACCTATCAGACAGGGGGGATACGAAAAACTGTTTTTT.

This clone has just a few counts. The genes are TRBV7-9 and TRBJ2-1; TRBD2 aligns across 8 bases. The germline V gene has CDR1 SEHNR and CDR2 FQNEAQ (reference sequence). The CDR3 loop spans 16 amino acids. J gave up 0 bases and V 5 bases, and 6 bases lay outside the gene matches. CDR3 in DNA: TGTGCCAGCAGCATCTACAGCGGGAGCTCCTACAATGAGCAGTTCTTC. Amino acids: CASSIYSGSSYNEQFF.

The chain uses TRBV6-6 and TRBJ1-1, with a weak D call TRBD1 (5 bases). Germline V lookup: CDR1 MNHNY, CDR2 SVGAGI (reference sequence). This CDR3 is built from 12 residues. The V end was cut by 10 bases, the J end by 1 base, with 10 bases between. As DNA, the CDR3 is TGTGCCACAAGGGACCCGAACACTGAAGCTTTCTTT. Translated: CATRDPNTEAFF.

This chain connects TRBV2 to TRBJ2-7; D ambiguous. Per the germline V gene, CDR1 is SNHLY and CDR2 is FYNNEI. This CDR3 contains 14 residues. Trimming left V 6 bases short and J 6 bases short, with 18 bases between. CDR3 loop: CASSRVADSGEQYF. CDR3 nucleotides: TGTGCCAGCAGCCGCGTGGCGGATTCTGGCGAGCAGTACTTC.

J is TRBJ1-1 and V is TRBV5-4; D remains ambiguous. This CDR3 is 15 amino acids long. Germline CDR1 SGHNT, CDR2 YYREEE (reference sequence). V lost 6 bases, J lost 0 bases, and 15 bases lay in between. In nucleotides, the CDR3 is TGTGCCAGCAACTCGCTACGTGAGATGAACACTGAAGCTTTCTTT. As protein: CASNSLREMNTEAFF. The full variable domain, with the rest looked up from reference TRBV5-4 and TRBJ1-1, is ETGVTQSPTHLIKTRGQQVTLRCSSQSGHNTVSWYQQALGQGPQFIFQYYREEENGRGNFPPRFSGLQFPNYSSELNVNALELDDSALYLCASNSLREMNTEAFFGQGTRLTVV.

The chain uses TRBV9 and TRBJ2-7; TRBD1 matches at 8 bases. V trimming: 3 bases; J trimming: 5 bases; junction bases outside the gene matches: 7. CDR1 and CDR2 (germline): SGDLS, YYNGEE. This CDR3 is built from 14 residues. The CDR3 DNA follows: TGTGCCAGCAGCGCCCGGACAGGGATGAACGAGCAGTACTTC. Its protein product is CASSARTGMNEQYF.

This clone appeared a few times. The chain couples TRBV5-6 to TRBJ1-1, with 8 bases fitting TRBD1. This CDR3 has 16 residues. Germline V CDR1 and CDR2: SGHDT, YYEEEE. The junction had 11 bases not matched to a gene; V was cut back by 4 bases and J by 3 bases. CDR3 bases: TGTGCCAGCAGCCCCGCGACAGGGGACATGGACACTGAAGCTTTCTTT. This gives the protein CASSPATGDMDTEAFF.

This clone has only a few counts. The chain carries TRBV14 and TRBJ2-3; D is possibly TRBD1 (5 bases). In germline, CDR1 is SGHDN, CDR2 FVKESK. The CDR3 loop spans 16 amino acids. V lost 4 bases to trimming and J lost 1 base, with 15 bases between them. The CDR3 reads CASSPTRVSGTDTQYF. DNA for the CDR3: TGTGCCAGCAGCCCGACCAGGGTGTCGGGCACAGATACGCAGTATTTT.

The rearrangement uses TRBV4-1 and TRBJ2-1; possible D gene TRBD2, 6 bases. The length of the CDR3 is 18 residues. V gave up 0 bases and J gave up 3 bases, with 18 bases separating them. Germline values: CDR1 MGHRA, CDR2 YSYEKL. The CDR3 reads CASSQDYGGTGLYNEQFF. CDR3 bases: TGCGCCAGCAGCCAAGATTACGGGGGTACGGGTCTCTACAATGAGCAGTTCTTC.

The rearrangement links TRBV5-8 to TRBJ1-2; no clear D gene. This CDR3 spans 14 amino acids. V was pared by 2 bases and J by 6 bases, with 14 bases between. Germline V gene lookup returns CDR1 SGHTS and CDR2 YDEGEE. For the CDR3, the DNA is TGTGCCAGCAGCTTCCTGGGTGCCACCGATGGCTACACCTTC. Translation gives CASSFLGATDGYTF.

This chain connects TRBV30 to TRBJ1-2, with 7 bases that match TRBD1. This CDR3 has 16 residues. With V trimmed by 7 bases and J by 1 base, 15 bases remained unmatched. The V gene's germline CDR1 is GTSNPN and CDR2 SVGIG (reference sequence). The CDR3 loop is CASTREGQIFNYGYTF. Here the CDR3 DNA reads TGTGCCTCAACCAGAGAGGGACAGATTTTTAACTATGGCTACACCTTC.

For this clone: This same CDR3 is encoded by further DNA sequences in the sample. This chain links TRBV18 with TRBJ2-7; 9 bases map to TRBD1. The germline V gene encodes CDR1 KGHSH and CDR2 LQKENI. V lost 3 bases, J lost 2 bases, and 2 bases stayed unmatched. The CDR3 is made up of 14 amino acids. The CDR3 DNA is TGTGCCAGCTCACCGGGGACAGGGCCCTACGAGCAGTACTTC. Encoded protein: CASSPGTGPYEQYF.

This clone was counted a few times. This chain joins TRBV5-1 and TRBJ1-2; 8 bases align to TRBD1. V was clipped by 0 bases and J by 4 bases; unmatched bases: 5. The CDR3 totals 15 residues. In germline, CDR1 is SGHRS, CDR2 YFSETQ. The CDR3, as DNA: TGCGCCAGCAGCTTGGCGACAGGGGAGGGCTATGGCTACACCTTC. Its translation is CASSLATGEGYGYTF.

The rearrangement links TRBV6-6 to TRBJ2-7, with 8 nucleotides matching TRBD1. This CDR3 contains 14 residues. Germline V gene data show CDR1 as MNHNY and CDR2 as SVGAGI (reference sequence). Trimming took 5 bases from V and 6 from J; bases not matched to a gene: 9. The CDR3 loop is CASSRAGTGIEQYF. CDR3 coding DNA: TGTGCCAGCAGTCGAGCCGGGACAGGCATCGAGCAGTACTTC.

A single count supports this clone. This chain connects TRBV6-5 to TRBJ2-1; no definite D call. The CDR3 spans 14 residues. Germline V CDR1 and CDR2: MNHEY, SVGAGI. V was cut by 5 bases and J by 0 bases, with 8 bases left in between. CDR3 nucleotides: TGTGCCAGCAGTCCCCTTGGCTCCTACAATGAGCAGTTCTTC. Residues: CASSPLGSYNEQFF.